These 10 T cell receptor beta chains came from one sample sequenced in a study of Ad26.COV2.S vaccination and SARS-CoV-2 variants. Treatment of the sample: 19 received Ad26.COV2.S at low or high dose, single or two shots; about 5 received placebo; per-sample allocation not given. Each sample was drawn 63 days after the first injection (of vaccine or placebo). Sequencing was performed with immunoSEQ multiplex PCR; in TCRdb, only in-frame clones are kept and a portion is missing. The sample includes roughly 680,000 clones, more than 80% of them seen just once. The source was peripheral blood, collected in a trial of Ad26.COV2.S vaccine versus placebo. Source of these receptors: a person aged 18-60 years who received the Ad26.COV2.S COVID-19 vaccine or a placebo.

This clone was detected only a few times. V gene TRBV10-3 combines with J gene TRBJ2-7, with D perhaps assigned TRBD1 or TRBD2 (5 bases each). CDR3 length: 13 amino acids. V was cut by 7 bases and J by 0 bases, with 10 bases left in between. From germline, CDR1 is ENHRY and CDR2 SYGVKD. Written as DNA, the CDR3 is TGTGCCATCAACGGGGACCGCTCCTACGAGCAGTACTTC. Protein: CAINGDRSYEQYF.

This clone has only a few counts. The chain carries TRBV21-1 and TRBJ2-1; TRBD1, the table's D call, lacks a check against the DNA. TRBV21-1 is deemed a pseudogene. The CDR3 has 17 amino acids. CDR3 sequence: CASSKMPQGAGTHEQFF. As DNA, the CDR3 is TGTGCCAGCAGCAAAATGCCCCAGGGGGCGGGGACGCATGAGCAGTTCTTC.

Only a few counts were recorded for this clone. CDR3 amino acids: CASSSGGIPYEQYF. The CDR3 DNA sequence: TGTGCCAGCAGCTCAGGGGGTATACCCTACGAGCAGTACTTC. J is TRBJ2-7 and V is TRBV7-9, with TRBD1 matching 7 bases. Unmatched junction bases numbered 5, after V lost 4 bases and J lost 2 bases. The germline V gene encodes CDR1 SEHNR and CDR2 FQNEAQ (reference sequence). CDR3 size: 14 residues.

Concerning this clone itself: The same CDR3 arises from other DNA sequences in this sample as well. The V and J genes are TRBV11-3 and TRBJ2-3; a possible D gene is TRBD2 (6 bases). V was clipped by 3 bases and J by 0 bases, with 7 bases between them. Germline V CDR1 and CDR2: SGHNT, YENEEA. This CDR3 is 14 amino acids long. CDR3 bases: TGTGCCAGCAGCTTGAGCGGGAGCACAGATACGCAGTATTTT. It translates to CASSLSGSTDTQYF.

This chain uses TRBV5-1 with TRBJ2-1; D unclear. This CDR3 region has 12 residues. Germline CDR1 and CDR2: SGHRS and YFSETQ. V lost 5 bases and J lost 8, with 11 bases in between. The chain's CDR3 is CASSSDLYEQFF. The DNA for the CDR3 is TGCGCCAGCAGTTCAGACTTGTATGAGCAGTTCTTC.

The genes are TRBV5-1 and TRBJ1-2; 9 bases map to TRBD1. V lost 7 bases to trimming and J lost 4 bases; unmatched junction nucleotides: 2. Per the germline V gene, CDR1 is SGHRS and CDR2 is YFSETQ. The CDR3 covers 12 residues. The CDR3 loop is CASLGQGYGYTF. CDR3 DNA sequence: TGCGCCAGCCTGGGACAGGGCTATGGCTACACCTTC.

The CDR3 nucleotides read TGTGCCAGCAGCTTTGGGACAACGTTACCTGAAGCTTTCTTT. Encoded protein: CASSFGTTLPEAFF. The rearrangement joins TRBV7-2 to TRBJ1-1; TRBD1 is a possible D gene (6 bases). Germline-derived CDR1 and CDR2 are SGHTA and FQGNSA. This CDR3 region has 14 residues. Between the trimmed V and J ends, which lost 3 bases and 6 bases, there was a span of 14 bases.

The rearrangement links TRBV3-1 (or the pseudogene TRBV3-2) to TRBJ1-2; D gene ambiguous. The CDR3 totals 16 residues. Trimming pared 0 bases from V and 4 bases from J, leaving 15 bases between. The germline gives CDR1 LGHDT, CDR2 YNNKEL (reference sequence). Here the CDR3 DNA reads TGTGCCAGCAGCCAAGAGGAAGGGCTCAAGGTCTATGGCTACACCTTC. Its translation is CASSQEEGLKVYGYTF.

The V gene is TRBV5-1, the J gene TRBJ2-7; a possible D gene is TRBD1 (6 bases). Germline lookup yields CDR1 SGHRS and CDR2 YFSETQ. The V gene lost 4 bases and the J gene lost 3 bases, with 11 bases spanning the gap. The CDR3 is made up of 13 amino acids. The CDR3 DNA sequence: TGCGCCAGCAGCACCCTACAGGGCTACGAGCAGTACTTC. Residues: CASSTLQGYEQYF.

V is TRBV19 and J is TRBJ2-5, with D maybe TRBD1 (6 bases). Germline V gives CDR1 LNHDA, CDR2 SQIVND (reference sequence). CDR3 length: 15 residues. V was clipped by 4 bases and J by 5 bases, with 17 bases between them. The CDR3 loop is CASSKVRGIQETQYF. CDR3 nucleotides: TGTGCCAGTAGTAAGGTGAGGGGGATACAGGAGACCCAGTACTTC.